These T cell receptor beta chains were read from a single sample in a study of blood T cell repertoires in COVID-19. TCRdb's copy holds only in-frame clones and misses some; the assay was immunoSEQ multiplex PCR. Altogether 70,000 or so clones are present, around nine tenths being singletons, with the ten largest covering 1.4% to 1.5%. Sequencing was performed on peripheral blood. The receptors shown here come from a man aged 50 to 59 with acute or convalescent COVID-19. The CDR3 runs from the conserved cysteine through the conserved F or W. The D gene is left open where the match is weak. Not all rows give a size; the values are once, few, many and, for expanded clones, a class.

d_call clone_size j_call v_call cdr3_nt cdr3_aa
TRBD2 - TRBJ2-4 TRBV7-2 TGTGCCAGCAGCTTAGCCGGACTAGCGGGAGGGAACATTCAGTACTTC CASSLAGLAGGNIQYF
TRBD2 - TRBJ2-1 TRBV14 TGTGCCAGCAGCCAAGCCCCTAGCGGCGATGAGCAGTTCTTC CASSQAPSGDEQFF
- - TRBJ1-2 TRBV6-1 TGTGCCAGCAGTGAACTGGGAGGGTCATATGGCTACACCTTC CASSELGGSYGYTF
- - TRBJ1-2 TRBV6-1 TGTGCCAGCAGTGAAGCTCTTACGGGGGGCTACACCTTC CASSEALTGGYTF
TRBD2 - TRBJ2-1 TRBV19 TGTGCCAGTGGCGGGGGGGGCAATGAGCAGTTCTTC CASGGGGNEQFF
- once TRBJ2-1 TRBV24-1 TGTGCCACCAGTGTAACGGGAAGCTCCTACAATGAGCAGTTCTTC CATSVTGSSYNEQFF
- - TRBJ2-5 TRBV19 TGTGCCAGTACCCCTACCGGGACATCCCAAGAGACCCAGTACTTC CASTPTGTSQETQYF
- - TRBJ1-2 TRBV9 TGTGCCAGCAGCGTAGCACAACCTAACTATGGCTACACCTTC CASSVAQPNYGYTF
TRBD1 - TRBJ1-6 TRBV11-2 TGTGCCAGCAGCTTAAGGGACAGGGTAGCACCCCTCCACTTT CASSLRDRVAPLHF
TRBD1 - TRBJ1-1 TRBV4-1 TGCGCCAGCAGCCAAGATAGGGACAGCTGGGCGAACACTGAAGCTTTCTTT CASSQDRDSWANTEAFF
TRBD1 - TRBJ1-1 TRBV19 TGTGCCAGTAGTCCCAGGACAGGGGTTTACACTGAAGCTTTCTTT CASSPRTGVYTEAFF
- - TRBJ1-1 TRBV6-5 TGTGCCAGCAGTTCCGCGACAGCCGTGAACACTGAAGCTTTCTTT CASSSATAVNTEAFF
- once TRBJ1-3 TRBV6-5 TGTGCCAGCAGTCCCCGGGACTCTGGAAACACCATATATTTT CASSPRDSGNTIYF
TRBD2 once TRBJ2-5 TRBV2 TGTGCCAGCATCTCCACGGGGGGACAAGAGACCCAGTACTTC CASISTGGQETQYF
TRBD2 - TRBJ2-7 TRBV4-2 TGTGCCAGCAGCCAAAGGTCAAAGGTAGCGGGAGTCTACGAGCAGTACTTC CASSQRSKVAGVYEQYF
- - TRBJ2-5 TRBV28 TGTGCCAGCACCGGACAGAAAGAGACCCAGTACTTC CASTGQKETQYF
TRBD1 - TRBJ2-5 TRBV5-1 TGCGCCAGCAGGGACAGGTTCTCAAGAGAGACCCAGTACTTC CASRDRFSRETQYF
TRBD2 - TRBJ2-5 TRBV9 TGTGCCAGCAGCGTAGAGGGCGGGAGTAGGGGAGAGACCCAGTACTTC CASSVEGGSRGETQYF
- - TRBJ1-1 TRBV7-2 TGTGCCAGCAGCCTTGGGGGGAGTTACACTGAAGCTTTCTTT CASSLGGSYTEAFF
TRBD1 - TRBJ1-1 TRBV2 TGTGCCAGCAGGAAGGGACAGGGAAGTACTGAAGCTTTCTTT CASRKGQGSTEAFF
- - TRBJ1-2 TRBV19 TGTGCCAGTAGTAACGGGAACTATGGCTACACCTTC CASSNGNYGYTF
- - TRBJ2-2 TRBV5-1 TGCGCCAGCAGCTTGGGCATGAGACCACTAATCGGGGAGCTGTTTTTT CASSLGMRPLIGELFF
TRBD2 - TRBJ2-1 TRBV7-8 TGTGCCAGCAGCCAACTAGCGATCTCCTACAATGAGCAGTTCTTC CASSQLAISYNEQFF
- - TRBJ1-2 TRBV11-2 TGTGCCAGCAGCTTCAGCCCAGGGTCAGATGGCTACACCTTC CASSFSPGSDGYTF
TRBD2 - TRBJ2-1 TRBV5-1 TGCGCCAGCAGCCCCCGTCCGGGGGGTGAGGATGAGCAGTTCTTC CASSPRPGGEDEQFF
TRBD2 - TRBJ2-5 TRBV4-2 TGTGCCAGCAGCCAAGAAAGGGCCTTAGCGGGACTGTACCAAGAGACCCAGTACTTC CASSQERALAGLYQETQYF
TRBD2 - TRBJ2-7 TRBV27 TGTGCCAGCAGTCTCAAGGGGGCTAGCGGGAGCCCCTCCTACGAGCAGTACTTC CASSLKGASGSPSYEQYF
- - TRBJ2-2 TRBV11-2 TGTGCCAGCAGCTTAGTGGCAGGGTCTATCACCGGGGAGCTGTTTTTT CASSLVAGSITGELFF
TRBD1 - TRBJ1-4 TRBV19 TGTGCCAGTAGTATTTGGGACAGAGGGGAAAAACTGTTTTTT CASSIWDRGEKLFF
- - TRBJ2-5 TRBV28 TGTGCCAGCAGCCCTCGAGAGACCCAGTACTTC CASSPRETQYF
TRBD1 few TRBJ1-2 TRBV19 TGTGCCAGTAGTGCCGGACAGGGGGGCTATGGCTACACCTTC CASSAGQGGYGYTF
TRBD1 - TRBJ1-1 TRBV7-9 TGTGCCAGCAGCTCCAGGACAGGGGAGAACACTGAAGCTTTCTTT CASSSRTGENTEAFF
- - TRBJ2-3 TRBV27 TGTGCCAGCAGTGCCCTGCGTAGCGGCCCGCAGTATTTT CASSALRSGPQYF
- few TRBJ2-1 TRBV28 TGTGCCAGCAGTATAGCGGACCAGACTCATGAGCAGTTCTTC CASSIADQTHEQFF
TRBD1 - TRBJ1-6 TRBV28 TGTGCCAGCAGTCCAGGGACAGGGAATAATTCACCCCTCCACTTT CASSPGTGNNSPLHF